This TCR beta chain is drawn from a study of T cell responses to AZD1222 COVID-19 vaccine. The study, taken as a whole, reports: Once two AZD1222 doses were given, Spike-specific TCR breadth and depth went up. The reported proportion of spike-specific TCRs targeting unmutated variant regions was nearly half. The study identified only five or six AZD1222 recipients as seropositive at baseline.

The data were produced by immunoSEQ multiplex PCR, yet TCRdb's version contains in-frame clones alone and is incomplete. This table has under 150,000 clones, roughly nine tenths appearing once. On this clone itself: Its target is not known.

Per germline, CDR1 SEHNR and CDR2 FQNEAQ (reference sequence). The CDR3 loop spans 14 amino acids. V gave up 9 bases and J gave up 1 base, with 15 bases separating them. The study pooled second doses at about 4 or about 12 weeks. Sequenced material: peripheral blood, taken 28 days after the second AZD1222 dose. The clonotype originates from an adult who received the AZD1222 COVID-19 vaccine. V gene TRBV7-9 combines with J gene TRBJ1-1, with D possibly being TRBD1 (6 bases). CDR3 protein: CASSVGGKNTEAFF. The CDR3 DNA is TGTGCCAGTTCGGTAGGGGGAAAGAACACTGAAGCTTTCTTT.